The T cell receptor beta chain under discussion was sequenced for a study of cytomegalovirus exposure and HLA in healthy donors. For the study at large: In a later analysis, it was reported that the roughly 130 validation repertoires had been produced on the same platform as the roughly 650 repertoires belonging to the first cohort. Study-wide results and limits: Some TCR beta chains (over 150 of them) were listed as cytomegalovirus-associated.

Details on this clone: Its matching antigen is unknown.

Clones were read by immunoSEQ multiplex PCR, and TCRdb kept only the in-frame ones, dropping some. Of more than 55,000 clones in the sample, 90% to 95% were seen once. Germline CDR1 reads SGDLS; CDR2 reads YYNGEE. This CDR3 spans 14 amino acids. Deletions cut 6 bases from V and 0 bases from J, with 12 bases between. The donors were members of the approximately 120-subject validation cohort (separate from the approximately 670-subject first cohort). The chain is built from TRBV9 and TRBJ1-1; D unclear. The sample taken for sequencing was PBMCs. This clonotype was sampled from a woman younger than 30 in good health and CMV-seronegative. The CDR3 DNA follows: TGTGCCAGCACCGTCTCGGGGTTGAACACTGAAGCTTTCTTT. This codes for CASTVSGLNTEAFF.